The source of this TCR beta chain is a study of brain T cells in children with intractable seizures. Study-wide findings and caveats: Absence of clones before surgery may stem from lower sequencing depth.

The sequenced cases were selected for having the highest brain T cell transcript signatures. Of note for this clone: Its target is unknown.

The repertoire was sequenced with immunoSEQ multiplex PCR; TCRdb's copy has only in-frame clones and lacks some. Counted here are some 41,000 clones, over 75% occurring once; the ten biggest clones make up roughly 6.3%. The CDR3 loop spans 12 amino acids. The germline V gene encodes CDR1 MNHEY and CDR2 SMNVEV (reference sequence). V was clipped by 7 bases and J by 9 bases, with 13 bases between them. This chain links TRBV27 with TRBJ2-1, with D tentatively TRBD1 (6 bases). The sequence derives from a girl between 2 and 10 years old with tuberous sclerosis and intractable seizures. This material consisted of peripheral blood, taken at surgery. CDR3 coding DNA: TGTGCCAGCACCACCACAGGGTTTGAGCAGTTCTTC. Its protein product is CASTTTGFEQFF.